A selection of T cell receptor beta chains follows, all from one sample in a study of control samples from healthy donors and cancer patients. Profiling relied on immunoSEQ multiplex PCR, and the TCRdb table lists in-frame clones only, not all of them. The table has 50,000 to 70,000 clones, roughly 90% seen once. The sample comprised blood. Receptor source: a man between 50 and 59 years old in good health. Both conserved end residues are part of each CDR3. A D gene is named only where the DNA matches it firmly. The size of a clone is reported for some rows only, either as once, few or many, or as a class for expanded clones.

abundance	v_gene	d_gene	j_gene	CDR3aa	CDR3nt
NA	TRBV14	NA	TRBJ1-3	CASSHREVRGGNTIYF	TGTGCCAGCAGCCACAGGGAAGTGAGGGGAGGAAACACCATATATTTT
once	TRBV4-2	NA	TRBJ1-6	CASSQDSAQSSYNSPLHF	TGTGCCAGCAGCCAAGACTCGGCTCAGAGCTCCTATAATTCACCCCTCCACTTT
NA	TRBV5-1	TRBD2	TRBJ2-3	CASSFEAVAAGRTDTQYF	TGCGCCAGCAGCTTCGAAGCTGTGGCAGCGGGGCGAACAGATACGCAGTATTTT
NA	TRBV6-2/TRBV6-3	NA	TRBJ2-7	CASSFYGALYEQYF	TGTGCCAGCAGCTTCTATGGGGCCCTCTACGAGCAGTACTTC
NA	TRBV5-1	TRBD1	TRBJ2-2	CASSPGQDTGELFF	TGCGCCAGCAGCCCCGGACAGGACACCGGGGAGCTGTTTTTT
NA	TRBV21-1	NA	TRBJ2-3	CATSQSRTDTQYF	TGTGCCACCTCGCAGTCTCGCACAGATACGCAGTATTTT
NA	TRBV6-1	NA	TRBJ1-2	CASSEVEVIYGYTF	TGTGCCAGCAGTGAAGTCGAAGTTATCTATGGCTACACCTTC
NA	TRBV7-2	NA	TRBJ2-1	CASHSSFYNEQFF	TGTGCCAGCCATAGCTCGTTCTACAATGAGCAGTTCTTC
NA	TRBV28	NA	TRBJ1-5	CASEDSANQPQHF	TGTGCCAGCGAGGACAGCGCCAATCAGCCCCAGCATTTT
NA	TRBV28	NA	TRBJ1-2	CASSSHRAEGYTF	TGTGCCAGCAGTTCGCACAGGGCCGAGGGCTACACCTTC
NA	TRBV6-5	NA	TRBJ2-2	CASRRLSYPTGELFF	TGTGCCAGCAGACGTTTATCTTACCCCACCGGGGAGCTGTTTTTT
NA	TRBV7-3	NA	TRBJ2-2	CASSPQGAGTGELFF	TGTGCCAGCAGCCCACAGGGAGCGGGCACCGGGGAGCTGTTTTTT
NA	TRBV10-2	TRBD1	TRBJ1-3	CATGPLQGAPRTGNTIYF	TGCGCCACCGGACCTCTACAGGGGGCGCCCAGAACTGGAAACACCATATATTTT
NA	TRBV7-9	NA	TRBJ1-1	CASSFTGTTEAFF	TGTGCCAGCAGCTTCACAGGGACCACTGAAGCTTTCTTT
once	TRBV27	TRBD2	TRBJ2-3	CASSLLGLVGQNTQYF	TGTGCCAGCAGTTTATTGGGACTAGTGGGTCAGAATACGCAGTATTTT
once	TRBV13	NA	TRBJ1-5	CASSLGGVSVGSNQPQHF	TGTGCCAGCAGCTTAGGAGGAGTGTCGGTGGGAAGCAATCAGCCCCAGCATTTT
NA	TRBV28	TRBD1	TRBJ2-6	CASTTTVWDRSSSGANVLTF	TGTGCCAGCACCACAACGGTATGGGACAGGTCGAGCTCTGGGGCCAACGTCCTGACTTTC
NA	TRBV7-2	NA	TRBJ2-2	CASRTARGHGELFF	TGTGCCAGCCGAACAGCCCGTGGGCACGGGGAGCTGTTTTTT
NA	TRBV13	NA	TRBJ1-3	CASSLEHSFSGNTIYF	TGTGCCAGCAGCTTAGAGCACAGCTTCTCTGGAAACACCATATATTTT
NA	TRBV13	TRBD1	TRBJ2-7	CASSFTGTENYEQYF	TGTGCCAGCAGCTTTACCGGGACAGAAAACTACGAGCAGTACTTC
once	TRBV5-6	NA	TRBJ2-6	CASSLGQTLSGANVLTF	TGTGCCAGCAGCTTGGGACAAACCCTCTCTGGGGCCAACGTCCTGACTTTC
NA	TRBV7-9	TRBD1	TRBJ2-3	CASSLADREFDTQYF	TGTGCCAGCAGCTTAGCGGACAGGGAATTTGATACGCAGTATTTT
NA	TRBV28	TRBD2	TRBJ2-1	CASSLSPPSGQNNEQFF	TGTGCCAGCAGTTTGTCTCCTCCTAGCGGCCAAAATAATGAGCAGTTCTTC
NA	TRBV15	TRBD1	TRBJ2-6	CATSRDLTSTPGQGSGANVLTF	TGTGCCACCAGCAGAGATCTGACATCTACACCGGGACAGGGCTCTGGGGCCAACGTCCTGACTTTC
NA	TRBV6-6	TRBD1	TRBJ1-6	CASSYRTGDYNSPLHF	TGTGCCAGCAGTTACCGGACAGGGGACTATAATTCACCCCTCCACTTT
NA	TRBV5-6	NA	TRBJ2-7	CASRRSGTAPSYEQYF	TGTGCCAGCAGGCGCTCCGGGACGGCCCCCTCCTACGAGCAGTACTTC
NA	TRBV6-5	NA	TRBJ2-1	CASSSPGHGEQFF	TGTGCCAGCAGTTCACCGGGTCACGGTGAGCAGTTCTTC
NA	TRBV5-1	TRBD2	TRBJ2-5	CASRLAGSKETQYF	TGCGCCAGCCGCCTAGCGGGATCGAAAGAGACCCAGTACTTC
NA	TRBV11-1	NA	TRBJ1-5	CASSRDQPQHF	TGTGCCAGCAGCCGTGATCAGCCCCAGCATTTT